This is a list of T cell receptor beta chains from one sample in a study of cytomegalovirus exposure and HLA in healthy donors. The assay was immunoSEQ multiplex PCR, and TCRdb's table has in-frame clones only and misses some. The sample carries approximately 150,000 clones, more than 60% recorded once. The sequencing sample was made of PBMCs. These TCRs come from a female donor in good health and CMV-seronegative. Both conserved end residues are part of each CDR3. The order of the fields is J gene, V gene, CDR3 protein.

TRBJ2-7,TRBV6-6,CASSWTSAYEQYF
TRBJ2-7,TRBV6-1,CASTEGGAPYEQYF
TRBJ2-7,TRBV29-1,CSASTGFLGRDEQYF
TRBJ2-1,TRBV19,CASSTRLGFNEQFF
TRBJ1-5,TRBV27,CASSLNRGQPQHF
TRBJ1-5,TRBV27,CASSTVGGGGNQPQHF
TRBJ1-2,TRBV27,CASSSLTDRVNYGYTF
TRBJ2-1,TRBV19,CASISGGTGVYNEQFF
TRBJ1-2,TRBV7-2,CASSLTGVGYTF
TRBJ1-4,TRBV6-5,CASSYSQGEKLFF